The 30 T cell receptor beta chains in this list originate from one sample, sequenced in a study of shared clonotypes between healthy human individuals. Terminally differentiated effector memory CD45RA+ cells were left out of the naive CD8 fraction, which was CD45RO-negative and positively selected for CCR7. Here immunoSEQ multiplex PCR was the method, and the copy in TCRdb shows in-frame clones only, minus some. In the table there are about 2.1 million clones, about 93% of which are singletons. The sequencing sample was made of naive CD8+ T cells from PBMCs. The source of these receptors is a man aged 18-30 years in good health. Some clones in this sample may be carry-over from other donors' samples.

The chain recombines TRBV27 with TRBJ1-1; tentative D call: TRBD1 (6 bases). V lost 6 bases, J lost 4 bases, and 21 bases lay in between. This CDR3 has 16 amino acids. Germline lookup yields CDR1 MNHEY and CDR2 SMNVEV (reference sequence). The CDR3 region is CASSPDSLTGITEAFF. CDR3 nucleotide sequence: TGTGCCAGCAGCCCGGACAGTCTTACCGGAATCACTGAAGCTTTCTTT.

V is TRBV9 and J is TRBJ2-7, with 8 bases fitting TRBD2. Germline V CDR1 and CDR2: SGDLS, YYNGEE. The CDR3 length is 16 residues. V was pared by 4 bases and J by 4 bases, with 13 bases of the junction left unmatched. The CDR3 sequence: CASSSEVREGRYEQYF. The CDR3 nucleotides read TGTGCCAGCAGCTCAGAAGTCCGGGAGGGCCGGTACGAGCAGTACTTC.

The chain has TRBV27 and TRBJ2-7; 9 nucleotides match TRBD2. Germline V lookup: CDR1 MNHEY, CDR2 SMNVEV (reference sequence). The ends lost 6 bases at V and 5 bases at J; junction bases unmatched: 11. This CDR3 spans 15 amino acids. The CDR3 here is CASRISSGTAHEQYF. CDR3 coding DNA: TGTGCCAGCAGAATTTCTAGCGGGACGGCCCACGAGCAGTACTTC.

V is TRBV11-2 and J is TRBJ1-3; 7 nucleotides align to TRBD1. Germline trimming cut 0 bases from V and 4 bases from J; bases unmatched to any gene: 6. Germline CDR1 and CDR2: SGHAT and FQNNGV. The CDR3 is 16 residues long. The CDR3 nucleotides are TGTGCCAGCAGCTTAGACAGGACAGGATGGGGAAACACCATATATTTT. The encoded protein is CASSLDRTGWGNTIYF.

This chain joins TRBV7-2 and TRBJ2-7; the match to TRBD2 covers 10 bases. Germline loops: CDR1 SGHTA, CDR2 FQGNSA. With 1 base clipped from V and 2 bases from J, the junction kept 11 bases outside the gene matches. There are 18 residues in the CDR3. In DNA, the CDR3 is TGTGCCAGCAGCTTAGTCGTAATCTTAGCGGGAGGCGCCTACGAGCAGTACTTC. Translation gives CASSLVVILAGGAYEQYF.

CDR3 sequence: CASSGGLHEQYF. Here the CDR3 DNA reads TGTGCCAGCAGTGGCGGGCTCCACGAGCAGTACTTC. This chain connects TRBV2 to TRBJ2-7, with D possibly TRBD2 on 5 matching bases. Trimming left V 4 bases short and J 5 bases short, with 9 bases between. The CDR3 totals 12 residues. CDR1 SNHLY and CDR2 FYNNEI come from the germline V gene.

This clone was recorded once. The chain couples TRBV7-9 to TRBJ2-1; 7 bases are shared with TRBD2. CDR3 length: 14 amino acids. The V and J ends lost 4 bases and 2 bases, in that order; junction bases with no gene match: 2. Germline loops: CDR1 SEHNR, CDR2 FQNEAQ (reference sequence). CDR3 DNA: TGTGCCAGCAGCTGGGGACTAACCTACAATGAGCAGTTCTTC. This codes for CASSWGLTYNEQFF.

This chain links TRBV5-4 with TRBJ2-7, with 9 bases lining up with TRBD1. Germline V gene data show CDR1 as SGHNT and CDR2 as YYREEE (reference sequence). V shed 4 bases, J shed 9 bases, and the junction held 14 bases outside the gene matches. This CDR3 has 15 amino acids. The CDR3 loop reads CASSRGTGREQGQYF. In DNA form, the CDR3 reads TGTGCCAGCAGCCGCGGGACAGGGAGGGAGCAAGGGCAGTACTTC.

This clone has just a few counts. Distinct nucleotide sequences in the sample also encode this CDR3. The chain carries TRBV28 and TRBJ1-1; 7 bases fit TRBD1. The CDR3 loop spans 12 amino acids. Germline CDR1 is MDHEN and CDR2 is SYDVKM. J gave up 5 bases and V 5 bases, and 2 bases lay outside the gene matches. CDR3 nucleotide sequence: TGTGCCAGCAGTCGACAGGGAACTGAAGCTTTCTTT. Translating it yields CASSRQGTEAFF.

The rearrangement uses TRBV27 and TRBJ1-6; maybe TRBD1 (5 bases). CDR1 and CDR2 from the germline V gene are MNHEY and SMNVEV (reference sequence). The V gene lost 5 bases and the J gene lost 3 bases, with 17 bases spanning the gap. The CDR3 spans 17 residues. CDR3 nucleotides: TGTGCCAGCAGTCCCGCGGGGCAGGGAAGCTATAATTCACCCCTCCACTTT. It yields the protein CASSPAGQGSYNSPLHF.

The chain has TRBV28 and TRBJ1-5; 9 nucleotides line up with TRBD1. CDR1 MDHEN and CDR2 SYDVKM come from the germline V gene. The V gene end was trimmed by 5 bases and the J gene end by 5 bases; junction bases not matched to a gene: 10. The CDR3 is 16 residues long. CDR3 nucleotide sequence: TGTGCCAGCAGTCAATACAGGGGGCCCCTCGATCAGCCCCAGCATTTT. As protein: CASSQYRGPLDQPQHF.

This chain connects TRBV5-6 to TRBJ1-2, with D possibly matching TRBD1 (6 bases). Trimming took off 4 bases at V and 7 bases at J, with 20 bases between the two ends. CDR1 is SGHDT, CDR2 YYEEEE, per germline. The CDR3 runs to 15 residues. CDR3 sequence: CASSLYRDGRAGYTF. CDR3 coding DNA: TGTGCCAGCAGCCTTTACAGGGACGGCCGGGCTGGCTACACCTTC.

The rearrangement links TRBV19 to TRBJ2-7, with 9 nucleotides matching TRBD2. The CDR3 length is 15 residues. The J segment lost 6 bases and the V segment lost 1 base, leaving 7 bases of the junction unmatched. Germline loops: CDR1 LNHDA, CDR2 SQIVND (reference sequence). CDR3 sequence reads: CASSIVAGESSEQYF. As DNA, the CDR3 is TGTGCCAGTAGTATAGTAGCGGGAGAATCATCCGAGCAGTACTTC. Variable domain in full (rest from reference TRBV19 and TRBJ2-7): DGGITQSPKYLFRKEGQNVTLSCEQNLNHDAMYWYRQDPGQGLRLIYYSQIVNDFQKGDIAEGYSVSREKKESFPLTVTSAQKNPTAFYLCASSIVAGESSEQYFGPGTRLTVT.

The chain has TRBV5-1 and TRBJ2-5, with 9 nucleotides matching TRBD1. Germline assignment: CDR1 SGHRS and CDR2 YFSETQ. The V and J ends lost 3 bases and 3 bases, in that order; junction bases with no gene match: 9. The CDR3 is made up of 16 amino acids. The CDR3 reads CASSSQQGALEETQYF. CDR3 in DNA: TGCGCCAGCAGCTCCCAACAGGGGGCACTGGAAGAGACCCAGTACTTC.

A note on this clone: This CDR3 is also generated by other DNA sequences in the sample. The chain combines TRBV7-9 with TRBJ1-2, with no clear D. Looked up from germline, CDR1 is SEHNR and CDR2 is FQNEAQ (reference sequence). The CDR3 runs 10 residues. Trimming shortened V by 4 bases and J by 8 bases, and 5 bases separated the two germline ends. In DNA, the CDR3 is TGTGCCAGCAGCTCTGACGGCTACACCTTC. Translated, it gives CASSSDGYTF. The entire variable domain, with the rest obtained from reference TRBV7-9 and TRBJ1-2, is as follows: DTGVSQNPRHKITKRGQNVTFRCDPISEHNRLYWYRQTLGQGPEFLTYFQNEAQLEKSRLLSDRFSAERPKGSFSTLEIQRTEQGDSAMYLCASSSDGYTFGSGTRLTVV.

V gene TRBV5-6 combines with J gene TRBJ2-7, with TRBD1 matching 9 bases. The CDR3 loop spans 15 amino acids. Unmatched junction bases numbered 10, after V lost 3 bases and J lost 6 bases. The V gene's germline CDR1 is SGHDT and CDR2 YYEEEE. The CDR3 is CASSSGTGNLREQYF. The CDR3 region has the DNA TGTGCCAGCAGCTCCGGGACAGGGAACCTGCGCGAGCAGTACTTC.

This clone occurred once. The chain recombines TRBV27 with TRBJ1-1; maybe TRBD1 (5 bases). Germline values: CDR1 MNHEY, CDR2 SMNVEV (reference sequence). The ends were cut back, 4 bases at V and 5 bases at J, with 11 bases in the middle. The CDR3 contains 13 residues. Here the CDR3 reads CASSYYGGTEAFF. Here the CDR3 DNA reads TGTGCCAGCAGTTATTATGGGGGGACTGAAGCTTTCTTT.

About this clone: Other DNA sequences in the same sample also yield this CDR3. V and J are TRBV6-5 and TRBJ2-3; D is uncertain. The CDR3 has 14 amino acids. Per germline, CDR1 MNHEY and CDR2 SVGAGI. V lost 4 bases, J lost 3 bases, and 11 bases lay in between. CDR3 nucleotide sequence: TGTGCCAGCAGTTCGGGTAGCTTGACAGATACGCAGTATTTT. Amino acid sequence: CASSSGSLTDTQYF.

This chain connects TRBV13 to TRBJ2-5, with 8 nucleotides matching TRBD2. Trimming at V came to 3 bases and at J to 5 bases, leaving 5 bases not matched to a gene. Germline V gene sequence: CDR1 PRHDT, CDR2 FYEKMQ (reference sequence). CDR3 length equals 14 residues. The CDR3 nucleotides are TGTGCCAGCAGCTTCCGGGGGGGCGCTGAGACCCAGTACTTC. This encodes CASSFRGGAETQYF.

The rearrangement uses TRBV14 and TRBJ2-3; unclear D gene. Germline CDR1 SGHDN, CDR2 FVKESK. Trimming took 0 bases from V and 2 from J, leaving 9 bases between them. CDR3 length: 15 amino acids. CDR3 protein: CASSQESTHTDTQYF. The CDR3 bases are TGTGCCAGCAGCCAAGAGAGTACCCACACAGATACGCAGTATTTT.

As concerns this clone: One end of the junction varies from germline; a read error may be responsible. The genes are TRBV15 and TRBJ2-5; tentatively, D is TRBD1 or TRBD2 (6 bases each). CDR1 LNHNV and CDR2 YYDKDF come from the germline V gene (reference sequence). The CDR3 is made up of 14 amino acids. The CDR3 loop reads CATRSQGGSETQYF. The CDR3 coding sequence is TGTGCCACCCGCAGCCAAGGGGGGTCGGAGACCCAGTACTTC.

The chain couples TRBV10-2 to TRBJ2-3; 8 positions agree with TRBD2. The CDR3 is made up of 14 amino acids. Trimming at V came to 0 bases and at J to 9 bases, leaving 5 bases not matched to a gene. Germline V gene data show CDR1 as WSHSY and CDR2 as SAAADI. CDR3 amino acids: CASSESSGRDTQYF. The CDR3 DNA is TGCGCCAGCAGTGAGTCGAGCGGGAGAGACACGCAGTATTTT.

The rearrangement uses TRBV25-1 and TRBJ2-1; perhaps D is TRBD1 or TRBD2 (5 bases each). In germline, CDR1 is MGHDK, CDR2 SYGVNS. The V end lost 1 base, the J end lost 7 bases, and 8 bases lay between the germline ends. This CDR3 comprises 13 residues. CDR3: CASSELWGNEQFF. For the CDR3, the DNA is TGTGCCAGCAGTGAATTATGGGGGAATGAGCAGTTCTTC.

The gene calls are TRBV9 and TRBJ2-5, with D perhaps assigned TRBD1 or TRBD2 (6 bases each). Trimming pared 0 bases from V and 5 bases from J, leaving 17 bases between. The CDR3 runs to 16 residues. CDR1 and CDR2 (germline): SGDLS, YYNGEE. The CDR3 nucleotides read TGTGCCAGCAGCGTAGTCCCGGGGGCGGCGTCGGAGACCCAGTACTTC. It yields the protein CASSVVPGAASETQYF.

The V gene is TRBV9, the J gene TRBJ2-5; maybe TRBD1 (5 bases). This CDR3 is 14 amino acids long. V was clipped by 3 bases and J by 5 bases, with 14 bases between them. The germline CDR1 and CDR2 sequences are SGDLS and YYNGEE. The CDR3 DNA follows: TGTGCCAGCAGCGCAAAACAGGTTGGTGAGACCCAGTACTTC. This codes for CASSAKQVGETQYF.

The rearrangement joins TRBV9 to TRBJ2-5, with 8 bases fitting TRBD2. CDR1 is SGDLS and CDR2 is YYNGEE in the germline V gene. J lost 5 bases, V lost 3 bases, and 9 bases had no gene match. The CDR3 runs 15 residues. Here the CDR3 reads CASSAPAGEGETQYF. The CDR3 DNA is TGTGCCAGCAGCGCCCCAGCGGGAGAGGGGGAGACCCAGTACTTC.

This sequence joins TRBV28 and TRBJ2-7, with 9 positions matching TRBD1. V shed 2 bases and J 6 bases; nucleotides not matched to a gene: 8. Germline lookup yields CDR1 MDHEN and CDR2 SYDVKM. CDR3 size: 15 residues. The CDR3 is CASSLGDRVRAEQYF. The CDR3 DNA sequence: TGTGCCAGCAGTTTAGGGGACAGGGTGCGAGCCGAGCAGTACTTC.

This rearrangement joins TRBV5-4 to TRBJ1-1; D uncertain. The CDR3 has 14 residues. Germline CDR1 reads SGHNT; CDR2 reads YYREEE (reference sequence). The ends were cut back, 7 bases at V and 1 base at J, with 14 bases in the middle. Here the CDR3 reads CASQLQAENTEAFF. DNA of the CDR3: TGTGCCAGCCAGCTTCAAGCAGAGAACACTGAAGCTTTCTTT. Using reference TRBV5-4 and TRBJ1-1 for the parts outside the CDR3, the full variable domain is ETGVTQSPTHLIKTRGQQVTLRCSSQSGHNTVSWYQQALGQGPQFIFQYYREEENGRGNFPPRFSGLQFPNYSSELNVNALELDDSALYLCASQLQAENTEAFFGQGTRLTVV.

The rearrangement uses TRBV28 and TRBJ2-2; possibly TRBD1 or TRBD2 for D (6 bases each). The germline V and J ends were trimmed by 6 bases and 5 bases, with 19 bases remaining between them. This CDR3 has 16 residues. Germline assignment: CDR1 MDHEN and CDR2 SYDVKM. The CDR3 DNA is TGTGCCAGCAGCCTCCCGGGGGCAGGGTGGACCGGGGAGCTGTTTTTT. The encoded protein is CASSLPGAGWTGELFF.

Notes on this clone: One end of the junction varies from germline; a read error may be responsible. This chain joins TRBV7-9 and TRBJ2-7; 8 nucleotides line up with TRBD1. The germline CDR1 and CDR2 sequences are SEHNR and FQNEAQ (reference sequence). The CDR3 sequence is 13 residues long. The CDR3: CAGSRGQAYEQYF. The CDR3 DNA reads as TGTGCCGGCAGCAGGGGACAGGCCTACGAGCAGTACTTC.